The source of this T cell receptor (beta chain) is a study of T cell changes during pregnancy in multiple sclerosis. Libraries were prepared by immunoSEQ multiplex PCR; TCRdb keeps only in-frame clonotypes and omits some of them. The data contain more than 15,000 clones, over 70% of them seen just once; the ten biggest clones take up about 13%. V shed 6 bases, J shed 0 bases, and the junction held 5 bases outside the gene matches. CDR3 length: 14 amino acids. Germline values: CDR1 LNHDA, CDR2 SQIVND (reference sequence). This TCR was sampled from a female donor in good health, enrolled as a control in a pregnancy study. This material consisted of CD8+ T cells from peripheral blood mononuclear cells, taken in the third trimester of pregnancy. This chain connects TRBV19 to TRBJ2-7; 7 nucleotides agree with TRBD1. This chain's CDR3 is CASRGDSSSYEQYF. CDR3 in DNA: TGTGCCAGTAGGGGGGACAGTAGCTCCTACGAGCAGTACTTC. Filled out from reference TRBV19 and TRBJ2-7, the complete variable domain reads DGGITQSPKYLFRKEGQNVTLSCEQNLNHDAMYWYRQDPGQGLRLIYYSQIVNDFQKGDIAEGYSVSREKKESFPLTVTSAQKNPTAFYLCASRGDSSSYEQYFGPGTRLTVT.